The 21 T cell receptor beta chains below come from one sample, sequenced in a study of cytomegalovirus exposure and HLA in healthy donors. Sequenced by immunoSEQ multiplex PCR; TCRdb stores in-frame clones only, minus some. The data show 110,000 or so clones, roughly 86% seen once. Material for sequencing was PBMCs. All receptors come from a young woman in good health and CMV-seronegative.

The CDR3 sequence: CASSPITTGRGTDTQYF. The CDR3 coding sequence is TGCGCCAGCAGCCCAATCACCACGGGGCGGGGTACAGATACGCAGTATTTT. The V gene is TRBV5-1, the J gene TRBJ2-3, with D perhaps matching TRBD2 (6 bases). This CDR3 has 17 residues. The V gene lost 4 bases and the J gene lost 3 bases, with 21 bases spanning the gap. Germline CDR1 reads SGHRS; CDR2 reads YFSETQ.

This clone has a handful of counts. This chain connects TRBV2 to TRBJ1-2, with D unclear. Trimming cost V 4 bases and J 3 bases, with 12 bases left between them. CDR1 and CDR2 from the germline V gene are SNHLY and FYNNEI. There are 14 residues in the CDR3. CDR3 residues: CASSVLGRHYGYTF. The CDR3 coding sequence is TGTGCCAGCAGTGTACTAGGGAGGCACTATGGCTACACCTTC. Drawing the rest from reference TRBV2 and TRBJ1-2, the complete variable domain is EPEVTQTPSHQVTQMGQEVILRCVPISNHLYFYWYRQILGQKVEFLVSFYNNEISEKSEIFDDQFSVERPDGSNFTLKIRSTKLEDSAMYFCASSVLGRHYGYTFGSGTRLTVV.

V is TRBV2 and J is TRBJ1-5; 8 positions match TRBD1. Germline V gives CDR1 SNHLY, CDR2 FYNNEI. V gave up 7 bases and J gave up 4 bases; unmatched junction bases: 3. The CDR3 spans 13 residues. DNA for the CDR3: TGTGCCAGCAAGGGACAGGCGAATCAGCCCCAGCATTTT. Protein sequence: CASKGQANQPQHF.

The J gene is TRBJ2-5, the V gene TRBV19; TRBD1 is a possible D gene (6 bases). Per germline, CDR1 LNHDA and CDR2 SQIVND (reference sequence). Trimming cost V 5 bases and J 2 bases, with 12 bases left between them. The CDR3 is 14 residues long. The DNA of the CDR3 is TGTGCCAGTAGTCCCCAGGGGACACAAGAGACCCAGTACTTC. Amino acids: CASSPQGTQETQYF. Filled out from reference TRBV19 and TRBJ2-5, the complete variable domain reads DGGITQSPKYLFRKEGQNVTLSCEQNLNHDAMYWYRQDPGQGLRLIYYSQIVNDFQKGDIAEGYSVSREKKESFPLTVTSAQKNPTAFYLCASSPQGTQETQYFGPGTRLLVL.

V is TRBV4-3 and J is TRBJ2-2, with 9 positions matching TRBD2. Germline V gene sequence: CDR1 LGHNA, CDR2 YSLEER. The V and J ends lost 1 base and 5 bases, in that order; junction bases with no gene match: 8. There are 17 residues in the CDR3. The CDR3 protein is CASSQVGTSSGTGELFF. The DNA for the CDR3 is TGCGCCAGCAGCCAAGTCGGGACTAGCTCCGGAACCGGGGAGCTGTTTTTT.

This chain's CDR3 is CASSFGTRNYGYTF. The CDR3 DNA is TGTGCCAGCAGTTTTGGGACAAGGAACTATGGCTACACCTTC. The gene calls are TRBV28 and TRBJ1-2; TRBD1 is a possible D gene (6 bases). Germline V gene sequence: CDR1 MDHEN, CDR2 SYDVKM. V was trimmed by 3 bases and J by 2 bases, leaving 10 bases between them. The CDR3 extends over 14 amino acids.

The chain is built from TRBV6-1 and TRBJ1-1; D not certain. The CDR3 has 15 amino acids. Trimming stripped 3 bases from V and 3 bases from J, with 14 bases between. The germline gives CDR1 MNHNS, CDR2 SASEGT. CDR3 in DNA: TGTGCCAGCAGTGAGCTCCGGGGATACCACACTGAAGCTTTCTTT. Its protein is CASSELRGYHTEAFF.

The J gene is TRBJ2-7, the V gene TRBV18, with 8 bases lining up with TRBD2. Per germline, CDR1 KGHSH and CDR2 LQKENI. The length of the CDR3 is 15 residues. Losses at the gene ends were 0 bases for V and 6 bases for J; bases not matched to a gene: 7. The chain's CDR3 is CASSPPGRGRGEQYF. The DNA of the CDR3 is TGTGCCAGCTCACCACCCGGGAGGGGTCGGGGCGAGCAGTACTTC.

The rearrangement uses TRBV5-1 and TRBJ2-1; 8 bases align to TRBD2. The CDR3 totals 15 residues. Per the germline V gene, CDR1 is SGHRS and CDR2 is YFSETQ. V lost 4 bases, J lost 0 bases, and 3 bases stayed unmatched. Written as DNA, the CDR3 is TGCGCCAGCAGCCTTAGCGGGGTCTCCTACAATGAGCAGTTCTTC. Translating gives CASSLSGVSYNEQFF.

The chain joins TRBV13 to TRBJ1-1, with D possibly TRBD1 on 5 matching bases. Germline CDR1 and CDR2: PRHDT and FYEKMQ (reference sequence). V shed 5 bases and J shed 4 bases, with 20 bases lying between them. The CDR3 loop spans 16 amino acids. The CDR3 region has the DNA TGTGCCAGCAGCCGCCTAAAGGGGTCGGTATTCACTGAAGCTTTCTTT. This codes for CASSRLKGSVFTEAFF.

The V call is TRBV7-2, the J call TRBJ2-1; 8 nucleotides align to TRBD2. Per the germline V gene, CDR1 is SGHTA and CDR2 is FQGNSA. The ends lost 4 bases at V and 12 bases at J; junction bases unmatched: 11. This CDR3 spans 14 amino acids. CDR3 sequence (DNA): TGTGCCAGCAGCTCGTTCTTAGCGGGATCTAGGCAGTTCTTC. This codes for CASSSFLAGSRQFF. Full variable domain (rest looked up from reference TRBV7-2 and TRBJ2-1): GAGVSQSPSNKVTEKGKDVELRCDPISGHTALYWYRQSLGQGLEFLIYFQGNSAPDKSGLPSDRFSAERTGGSVSTLTIQRTQQEDSAVYLCASSSFLAGSRQFFGPGTRLTVL.

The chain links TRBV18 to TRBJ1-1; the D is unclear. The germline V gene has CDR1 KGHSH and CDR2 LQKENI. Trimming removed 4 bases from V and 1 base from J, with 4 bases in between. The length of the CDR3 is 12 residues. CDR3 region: CASSRGNTEAFF. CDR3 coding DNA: TGTGCCAGCTCACGAGGGAACACTGAAGCTTTCTTT. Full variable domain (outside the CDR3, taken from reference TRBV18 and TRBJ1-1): NAGVMQNPRHLVRRRGQEARLRCSPMKGHSHVYWYRQLPEEGLKFMVYLQKENIIDESGMPKERFSAEFPKEGPSILRIQQVVRGDSAAYFCASSRGNTEAFFGQGTRLTVV.

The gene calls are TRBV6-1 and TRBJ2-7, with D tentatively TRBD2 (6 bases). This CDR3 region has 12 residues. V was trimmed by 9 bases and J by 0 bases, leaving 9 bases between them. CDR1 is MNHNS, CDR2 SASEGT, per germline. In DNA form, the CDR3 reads TGTGCCAGTACCGGGGGCTCCTACGAGCAGTACTTC. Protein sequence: CASTGGSYEQYF.

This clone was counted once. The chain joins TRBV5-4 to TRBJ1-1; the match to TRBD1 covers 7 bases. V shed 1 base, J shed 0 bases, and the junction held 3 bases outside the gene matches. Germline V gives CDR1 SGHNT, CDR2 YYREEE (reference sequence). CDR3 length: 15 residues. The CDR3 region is CASSLLGQLNTEAFF. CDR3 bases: TGTGCCAGCAGCTTGCTGGGACAGTTGAACACTGAAGCTTTCTTT.

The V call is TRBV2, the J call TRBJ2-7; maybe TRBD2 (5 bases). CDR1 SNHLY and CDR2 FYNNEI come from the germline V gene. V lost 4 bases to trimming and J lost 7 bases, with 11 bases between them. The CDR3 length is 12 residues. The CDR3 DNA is TGTGCCAGCAGTGCAGACCGGGGTGAGCAGTACTTC. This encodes CASSADRGEQYF.

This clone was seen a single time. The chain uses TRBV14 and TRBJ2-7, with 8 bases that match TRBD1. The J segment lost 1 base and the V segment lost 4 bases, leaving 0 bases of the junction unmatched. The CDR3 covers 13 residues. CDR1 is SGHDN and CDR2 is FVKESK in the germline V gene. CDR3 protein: CASSRTGSYEQYF. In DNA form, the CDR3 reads TGTGCCAGCAGCCGGACAGGGTCCTACGAGCAGTACTTC.

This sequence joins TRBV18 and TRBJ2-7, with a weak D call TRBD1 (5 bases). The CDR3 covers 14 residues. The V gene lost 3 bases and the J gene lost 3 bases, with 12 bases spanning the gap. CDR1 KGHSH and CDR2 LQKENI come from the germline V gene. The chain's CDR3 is CASSPTASLYEQYF. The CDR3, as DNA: TGTGCCAGCTCACCGACAGCTAGTCTCTACGAGCAGTACTTC.

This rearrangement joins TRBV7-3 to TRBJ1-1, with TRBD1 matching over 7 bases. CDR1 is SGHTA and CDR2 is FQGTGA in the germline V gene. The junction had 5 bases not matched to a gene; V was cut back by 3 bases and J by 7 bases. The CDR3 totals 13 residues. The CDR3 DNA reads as TGTGCCAGCAGCTTTGGAGGGGGCCATGAAGCTTTCTTT. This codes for CASSFGGGHEAFF.

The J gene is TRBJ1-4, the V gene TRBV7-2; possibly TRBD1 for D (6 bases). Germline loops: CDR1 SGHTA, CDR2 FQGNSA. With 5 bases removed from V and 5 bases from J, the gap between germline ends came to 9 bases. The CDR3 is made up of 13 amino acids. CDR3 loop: CASSQGSNEKLFF. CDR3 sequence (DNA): TGTGCCAGCAGCCAGGGGTCCAATGAAAAACTGTTTTTT. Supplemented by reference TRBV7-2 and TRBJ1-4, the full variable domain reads GAGVSQSPSNKVTEKGKDVELRCDPISGHTALYWYRQSLGQGLEFLIYFQGNSAPDKSGLPSDRFSAERTGGSVSTLTIQRTQQEDSAVYLCASSQGSNEKLFFGSGTQLSVL.

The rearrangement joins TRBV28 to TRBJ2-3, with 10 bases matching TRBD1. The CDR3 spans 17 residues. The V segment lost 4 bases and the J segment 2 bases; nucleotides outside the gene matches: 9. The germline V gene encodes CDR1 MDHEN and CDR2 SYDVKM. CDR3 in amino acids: CASSSLPGTGATDTQYF. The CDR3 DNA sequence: TGTGCCAGCAGTTCATTACCCGGGACAGGGGCCACAGATACGCAGTATTTT.

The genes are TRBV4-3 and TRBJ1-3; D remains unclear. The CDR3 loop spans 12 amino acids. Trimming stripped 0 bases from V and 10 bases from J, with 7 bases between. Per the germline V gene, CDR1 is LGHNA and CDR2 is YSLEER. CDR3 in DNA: TGCGCCAGCAGCCAAGATATGAGGACCATATATTTT. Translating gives CASSQDMRTIYF.